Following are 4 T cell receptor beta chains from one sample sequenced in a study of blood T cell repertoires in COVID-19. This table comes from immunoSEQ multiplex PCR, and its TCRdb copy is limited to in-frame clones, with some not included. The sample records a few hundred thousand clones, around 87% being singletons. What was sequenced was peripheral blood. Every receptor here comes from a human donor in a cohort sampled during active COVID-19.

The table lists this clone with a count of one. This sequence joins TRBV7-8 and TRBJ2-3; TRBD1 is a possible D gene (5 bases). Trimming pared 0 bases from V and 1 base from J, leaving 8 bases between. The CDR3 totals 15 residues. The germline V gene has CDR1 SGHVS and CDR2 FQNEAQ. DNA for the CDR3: TGTGCCAGCAGCTTAGCGTCCAGGGGCACAGATACGCAGTATTTT. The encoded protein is CASSLASRGTDTQYF.

The CDR3 nucleotides are TGTGCCAGCAGCCACCCAGGGCTTTACTATGGCTACACCTTC. Protein product: CASSHPGLYYGYTF. The chain links TRBV9 to TRBJ1-2; D possibly corresponds to TRBD1 (5 bases). The ends were cut back, 4 bases at V and 3 bases at J, with 13 bases in the middle. Germline CDR1 SGDLS, CDR2 YYNGEE. The CDR3 is made up of 14 amino acids.

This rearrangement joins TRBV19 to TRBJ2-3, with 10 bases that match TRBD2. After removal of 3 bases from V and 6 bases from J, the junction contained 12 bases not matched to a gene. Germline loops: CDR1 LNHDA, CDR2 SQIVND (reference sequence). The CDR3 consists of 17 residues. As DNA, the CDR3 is TGTGCCAGTAGTATCCCCGGTGCTAGCGGGGGACGGGATACGCAGTATTTT. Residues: CASSIPGASGGRDTQYF.

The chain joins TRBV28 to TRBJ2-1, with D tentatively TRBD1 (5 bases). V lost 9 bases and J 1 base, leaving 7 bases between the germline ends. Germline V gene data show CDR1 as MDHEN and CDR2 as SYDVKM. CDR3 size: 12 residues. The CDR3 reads CASQGSYNEQFF. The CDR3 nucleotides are TGTGCCAGTCAGGGATCCTACAATGAGCAGTTCTTC.